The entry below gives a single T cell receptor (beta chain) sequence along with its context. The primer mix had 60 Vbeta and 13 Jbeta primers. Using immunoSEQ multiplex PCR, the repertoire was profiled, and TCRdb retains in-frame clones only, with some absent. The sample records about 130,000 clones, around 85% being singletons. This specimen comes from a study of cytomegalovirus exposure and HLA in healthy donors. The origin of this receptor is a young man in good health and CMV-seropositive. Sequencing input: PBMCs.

CDR3 region: CASSLDSGLGAEAFF. CDR3 in DNA: TGTGCCAGCAGCTTGGATTCGGGTCTAGGCGCTGAAGCTTTCTTT. This rearrangement joins TRBV5-4 to TRBJ1-1; D gene unclear. The V and J ends lost 0 bases and 6 bases respectively, with 15 bases between them. CDR3 size: 15 residues. CDR1 and CDR2 (germline): SGHNT, YYREEE (reference sequence).